This T cell receptor (beta chain) appears in the sequencing data of a study of blood T cell repertoires in COVID-19. TCRdb's table, derived via immunoSEQ multiplex PCR, lists solely in-frame clones and lacks some. The data contain some 190,000 clones, 88% of them seen just once; the ten biggest clones take up less than 5.5%. The sequenced sample was peripheral blood. The sequence was collected from a human donor in a cohort sampled during active COVID-19.

DNA of the CDR3: TGCGCCAGCAGCTTGGGGAGGCTACAAGAGACCCAGTACTTC. This gives the protein CASSLGRLQETQYF. This chain joins TRBV5-1 and TRBJ2-5, with a possible D match to TRBD2 (5 bases). V gave up 0 bases and J gave up 2 bases, with 8 bases separating them. The CDR3 runs 14 residues. In germline, CDR1 is SGHRS, CDR2 YFSETQ.